Presented here are 22 T cell receptor beta chains from one specimen sequenced in a study of T cell responses to AZD1222 COVID-19 vaccine. Sequenced by immunoSEQ multiplex PCR; TCRdb stores in-frame clones only, minus some. The sample has 110,000 or so clones; around 90% are singletons. Sample: peripheral blood, taken on day 0 of AZD1222 vaccination. The receptor source for this set is an adult in good health.

V and J are TRBV11-2 and TRBJ1-1, with 7 nucleotides matching TRBD1. CDR3 size: 14 residues. Germline loops: CDR1 SGHAT, CDR2 FQNNGV. Germline trimming cut 5 bases from V and 1 base from J; bases unmatched to any gene: 4. Here the CDR3 DNA reads TGTGCCAGCAGCACGGGACAGCGGAACACTGAAGCTTTCTTT. Protein sequence: CASSTGQRNTEAFF.

This chain uses TRBV7-2 with TRBJ2-7; TRBD2 matches 11 bases. The ends lost 5 bases at V and 6 bases at J; junction bases unmatched: 6. The CDR3 sequence is 14 residues long. Germline V CDR1 and CDR2: SGHTA, FQGNSA. This CDR3 is CASSQTSGMGEQYF. CDR3 nucleotide sequence: TGTGCCAGCAGCCAGACTAGCGGGATGGGCGAGCAGTACTTC.

The chain couples TRBV29-1 to TRBJ1-2, with D possibly matching TRBD1 (6 bases). The V gene's germline CDR1 is SQVTM and CDR2 ANQGSEA. V was cut by 6 bases and J by 0 bases, with 14 bases left in between. The CDR3 totals 14 residues. CDR3 coding DNA: TGCAGCGTGGACAGAAGGGAACCTAACTATGGCTACACCTTC. Amino acids: CSVDRREPNYGYTF.

The V and J genes are TRBV6-6 and TRBJ2-7; 8 bases map to TRBD1. Losses at the gene ends were 5 bases for V and 5 bases for J; bases not matched to a gene: 17. CDR3 length equals 17 residues. Germline CDR1 is MNHNY and CDR2 is SVGAGI (reference sequence). CDR3 coding DNA: TGTGCCAGCAGTCTTTCGAGGACAGGGCACATTTCCCACGAGCAGTACTTC. It yields the protein CASSLSRTGHISHEQYF.

The chain combines TRBV12-3 or TRBV12-4 with TRBJ1-4; D is unclear. V was cut by 6 bases and J by 2 bases, with 7 bases left in between. The CDR3 contains 13 residues. CDR3: CASSQTTNEKLFF. The CDR3 nucleotides are TGTGCCAGCAGCCAGACTACTAATGAAAAACTGTTTTTT.

The chain links TRBV6-6 to TRBJ2-3, with D possibly being TRBD1 (6 bases). The germline V gene has CDR1 MNHNY and CDR2 SVGAGI (reference sequence). Trimming cost V 6 bases and J 3 bases, with 13 bases left between them. The CDR3 is 14 amino acids. In nucleotides, the CDR3 is TGTGCCAGCAGACAGGGATTGGTGACAGATACGCAGTATTTT. Its protein product is CASRQGLVTDTQYF.

Note on this clone: At one boundary the junction diverges from the germline segment, which might be a read error. The gene calls are TRBV4-2 and TRBJ2-1, with a tentative D call TRBD2 (6 bases). Germline V gives CDR1 LGHNA, CDR2 YNFKEQ. CDR3 length equals 12 residues. The chain's CDR3 is CASSQRPSAVVF. The CDR3 region has the DNA TGTGCCAGCAGCCAGAGGCCTAGCGCGGTGGTCTTC.

To note about this clone: Other DNA sequences from this sample encode an identical CDR3 as well. The rearrangement uses TRBV15 and TRBJ2-7; perhaps D is TRBD1 or TRBD2 (6 bases each). Germline CDR1 reads LNHNV; CDR2 reads YYDKDF (reference sequence). The CDR3 spans 13 residues. V lost 0 bases, J lost 7 bases, and 10 bases lay in between. CDR3 in DNA: TGTGCCACCAGCAGAGATCGGGGGCGTGAGCAGTACTTC. Translating gives CATSRDRGREQYF.

This rearrangement joins TRBV6-5 to TRBJ2-1; 9 bases align to TRBD1. V was pared by 6 bases and J by 3 bases, with 6 bases of the junction left unmatched. Per germline, CDR1 MNHEY and CDR2 SVGAGI. The CDR3 totals 15 residues. CDR3 amino acids: CASRRQGVGYNEQFF. The CDR3 DNA sequence: TGTGCCAGCAGAAGACAGGGGGTGGGCTACAATGAGCAGTTCTTC.

With regard to this clone: Other DNA sequences in the same sample also yield this CDR3. The J gene is TRBJ1-3, the V gene TRBV4-3, with D tentatively TRBD1 (5 bases). V was trimmed by 0 bases and J by 0 bases, leaving 6 bases between them. The CDR3 covers 15 residues. CDR1 is LGHNA and CDR2 is YSLEER in the germline V gene. This CDR3 reads CASSQDRGSGNTIYF. CDR3 DNA: TGCGCCAGCAGCCAAGATAGGGGCTCTGGAAACACCATATATTTT.

The gene calls are TRBV3-1 (or the pseudogene TRBV3-2) and TRBJ1-1, with D perhaps TRBD1 (5 bases). From germline, CDR1 is LGHDT and CDR2 YNNKEL (reference sequence). V lost 4 bases and J lost 11, with 14 bases in between. The CDR3 is made up of 12 amino acids. CDR3 DNA sequence: TGTGCCAGCAGCCTAAGAGGGGCGCGGGCTTTCTTT. This sequence encodes CASSLRGARAFF.

The chain couples TRBV25-1 to TRBJ1-2; maybe TRBD1 (6 bases). The CDR3 length is 14 residues. Germline loops: CDR1 MGHDK, CDR2 SYGVNS. The V and J ends lost 3 bases and 5 bases respectively, with 13 bases between them. In nucleotides, the CDR3 is TGTGCCAGCAGTGACGTGGTGGGGGCTTATGGCTACACCTTC. Translation: CASSDVVGAYGYTF.

The genes are TRBV5-4 and TRBJ2-1, with no clear D. V shed 0 bases and J shed 5 bases, with 6 bases lying between them. The CDR3 runs to 13 residues. Looked up from germline, CDR1 is SGHNT and CDR2 is YYREEE (reference sequence). The CDR3 here is CASSLDYHNEQFF. CDR3 nucleotide sequence: TGTGCCAGCAGCTTGGACTACCACAATGAGCAGTTCTTC.

CDR3 loop: CASSTGASSYEQYF. The CDR3 DNA reads TGTGCCAGCTCAACCGGGGCCAGCTCCTACGAGCAGTACTTC. The chain carries TRBV18 and TRBJ2-7; D may match TRBD1 or TRBD2 (5 bases each). The CDR3 contains 14 residues. CDR1 and CDR2 from the germline V gene are KGHSH and LQKENI. V lost 5 bases, J lost 0 bases, and 11 bases lay in between.

The rearrangement uses TRBV18 and TRBJ1-5; 9 bases line up with TRBD1. The CDR3 is made up of 15 amino acids. The V segment lost 5 bases and the J segment 1 base; nucleotides outside the gene matches: 3. Germline CDR1 KGHSH, CDR2 LQKENI. CDR3 amino acids: CASSATGGSNQPQHF. The CDR3 coding sequence is TGTGCCAGCTCAGCGACAGGGGGGAGCAATCAGCCCCAGCATTTT. The variable domain in full, completed from reference TRBV18 and TRBJ1-5, reads NAGVMQNPRHLVRRRGQEARLRCSPMKGHSHVYWYRQLPEEGLKFMVYLQKENIIDESGMPKERFSAEFPKEGPSILRIQQVVRGDSAAYFCASSATGGSNQPQHFGDGTRLSIL.

This clone showed up just a few times. The rearrangement joins TRBV9 to TRBJ2-3; TRBD2 matches at 8 bases. V lost 3 bases and J lost 4; bases outside the gene matches: 7. CDR1 and CDR2 (germline): SGDLS, YYNGEE. The CDR3 totals 15 residues. CDR3 sequence reads: CASSAGLGDPDTQYF. CDR3 in DNA: TGTGCCAGCAGCGCGGGACTAGGGGACCCAGATACGCAGTATTTT.

A single count supports this clone. The chain recombines TRBV3-1 (or the pseudogene TRBV3-2) with TRBJ2-3; the match to TRBD2 covers 11 bases. V was clipped by 3 bases and J by 3 bases; unmatched bases: 2. This CDR3 comprises 15 residues. From germline, CDR1 is LGHDT and CDR2 YNNKEL (reference sequence). This CDR3 reads CASSHSGRGTDTQYF. The CDR3 nucleotides are TGTGCCAGCAGCCATAGCGGGAGGGGGACAGATACGCAGTATTTT.

This chain uses TRBV3-1 (or the pseudogene TRBV3-2) with TRBJ2-4, with a weak D call TRBD1 (5 bases). The CDR3 length is 14 residues. V was shortened by 5 bases and J by 5 bases, with 13 bases between the two germline ends. Germline loops: CDR1 LGHDT, CDR2 YNNKEL (reference sequence). The CDR3 DNA sequence: TGTGCCAGCAGCTCGACAGTTTATGAAAACATTCAGTACTTC. It encodes CASSSTVYENIQYF.

This clone was seen just once. The chain recombines TRBV6-5 with TRBJ2-7; D is possibly TRBD1 (6 bases). Trimming took off 2 bases at V and 0 bases at J, with 11 bases between the two ends. CDR1 MNHEY and CDR2 SVGAGI come from the germline V gene. There are 15 residues in the CDR3. CDR3 in amino acids: CASSYGTPASYEQYF. The CDR3 DNA is TGTGCCAGCAGTTACGGGACACCGGCCTCCTACGAGCAGTACTTC.

This rearrangement joins TRBV7-8 to TRBJ1-6; D remains unclear. Germline V lookup: CDR1 SGHVS, CDR2 FQNEAQ. The CDR3 totals 14 residues. V lost 5 bases and J lost 10, with 15 bases in between. The CDR3: CASSPPDGESPLHF. In DNA form, the CDR3 reads TGTGCCAGCAGCCCACCGGACGGGGAATCACCCCTCCACTTT.

The chain combines TRBV5-1 with TRBJ1-2; no clear D gene. Trimming pared 0 bases from V and 7 bases from J, leaving 10 bases between. Germline CDR1 reads SGHRS; CDR2 reads YFSETQ. The CDR3 length is 13 residues. The CDR3 is CASSLERAGGYTF. CDR3 bases: TGCGCCAGCAGCTTGGAGAGGGCAGGTGGCTACACCTTC.

V is TRBV7-9 and J is TRBJ1-4, with unresolved D. This CDR3 spans 17 amino acids. Trimming stripped 1 base from V and 2 bases from J, with 14 bases between. Germline V gives CDR1 SEHNR, CDR2 FQNEAQ (reference sequence). CDR3 DNA: TGTGCCAGCAGCTTAGGGTTAGCGGGTTATACTAATGAAAAACTGTTTTTT. This encodes CASSLGLAGYTNEKLFF.